This T cell receptor (beta chain) comes out of a study of human T cells and chemical hapten exposure. The overall study: It was small differences in pooled library volume that mainly caused per-sample TCR yields to vary.

Each cDNA molecule in the library carried unique molecular identifiers. One entry per CDR3 protein results from TCRdb running MiXCR on the RACE reads. Here the sample spans more than 35,000 distinct CDR3 sequences, 3.7% being singletons. The length of the CDR3 is 14 residues. The V end was cut by 6 bases, the J end by 6 bases, with 12 bases between. Time point specified: healthy volunteer bleed at 6 weeks. Researchers extracted total RNA from unfractionated whole blood. This clonotype was picked up many times. The sample comprised whole blood. The chain has TRBV12-3 or TRBV12-4 and TRBJ1-6; D is unclear. The source of this sequence is a human donor in good health. Some clones in this sample may be carry-over from other donors' samples. The CDR3 protein is CASSPQVPNSPLHF. The DNA for the CDR3 is TGTGCCAGCAGCCCCCAGGTGCCTAATTCACCCCTCCACTTT.